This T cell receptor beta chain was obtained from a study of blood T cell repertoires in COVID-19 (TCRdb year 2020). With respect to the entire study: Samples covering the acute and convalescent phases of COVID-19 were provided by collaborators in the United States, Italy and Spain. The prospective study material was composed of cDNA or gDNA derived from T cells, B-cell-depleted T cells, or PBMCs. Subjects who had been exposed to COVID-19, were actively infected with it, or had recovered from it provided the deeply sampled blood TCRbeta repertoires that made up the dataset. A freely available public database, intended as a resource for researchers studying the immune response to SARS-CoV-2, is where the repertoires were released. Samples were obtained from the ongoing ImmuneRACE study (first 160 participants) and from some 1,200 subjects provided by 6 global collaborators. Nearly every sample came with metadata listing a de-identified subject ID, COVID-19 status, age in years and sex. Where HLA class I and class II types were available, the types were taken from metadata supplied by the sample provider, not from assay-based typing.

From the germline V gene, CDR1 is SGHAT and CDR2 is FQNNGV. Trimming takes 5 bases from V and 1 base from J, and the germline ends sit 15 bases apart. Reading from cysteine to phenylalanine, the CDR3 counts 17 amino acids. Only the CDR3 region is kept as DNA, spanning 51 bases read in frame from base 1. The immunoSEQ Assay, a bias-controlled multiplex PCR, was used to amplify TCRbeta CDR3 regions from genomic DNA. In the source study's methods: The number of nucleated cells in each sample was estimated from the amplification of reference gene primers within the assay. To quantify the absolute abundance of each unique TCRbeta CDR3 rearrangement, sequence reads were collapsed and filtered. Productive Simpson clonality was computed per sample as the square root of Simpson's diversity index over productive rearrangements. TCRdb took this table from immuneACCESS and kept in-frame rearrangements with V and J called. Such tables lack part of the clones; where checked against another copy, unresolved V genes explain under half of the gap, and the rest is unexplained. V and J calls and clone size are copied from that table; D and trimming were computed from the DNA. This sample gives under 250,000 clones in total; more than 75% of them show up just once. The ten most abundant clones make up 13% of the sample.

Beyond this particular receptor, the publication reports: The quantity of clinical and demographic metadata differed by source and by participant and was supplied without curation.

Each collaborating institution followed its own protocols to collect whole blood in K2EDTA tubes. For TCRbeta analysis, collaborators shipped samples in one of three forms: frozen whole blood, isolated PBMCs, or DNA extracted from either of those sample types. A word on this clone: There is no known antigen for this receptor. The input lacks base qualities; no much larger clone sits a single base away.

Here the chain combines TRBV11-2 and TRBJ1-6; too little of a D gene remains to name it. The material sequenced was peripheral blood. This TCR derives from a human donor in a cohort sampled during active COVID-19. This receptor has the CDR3 CASSISDGISYNSPLHF. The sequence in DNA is TGTGCCAGCAGCATCTCCGACGGGATATCCTATAATTCACCCCTCCACTTT.